The source of this T cell receptor (beta chain) is a study of cytomegalovirus exposure and HLA in healthy donors. V was shortened by 1 base and J by 7 bases, with 14 bases between the two germline ends. The CDR3 runs to 15 residues. Germline V gene data show CDR1 as SGHTA and CDR2 as FQGNSA. A multiplex PCR was run with 60 Vbeta primers and 13 Jbeta primers. Authors' data handling: Counted up in a later analysis, unique TCR beta chains came to 60 million to 95 million, with around 12 million shared. Profiling relied on immunoSEQ multiplex PCR, and the TCRdb table lists in-frame clones only, not all of them. For V, J and clone size, that table is used; D and trimming come from the DNA. Recorded for this sample: some 70,000 clones.

This receptor was identified in a man aged 35 to 55 in good health and CMV-seronegative. The rearrangement uses TRBV7-2 and TRBJ2-1; no definite D call. The sequencing sample was made of PBMCs. The CDR3 nucleotides read TGTGCCAGCAGCTTAGGCGGCATTTATTCGAATGAGCAGTTCTTC. It encodes CASSLGGIYSNEQFF.